The T cell receptor beta chain under discussion was sequenced for a study of Ad26.COV2.S vaccination and SARS-CoV-2 variants. General study points: Placebo recipients trailed vaccine recipients in spike-specific TCR breadth.

Sequencing was performed with immunoSEQ multiplex PCR; in TCRdb, only in-frame clones are kept and a portion is missing. The repertoire has 350,000 to 400,000 clones, approximately 91% of them found once; the top ten carry 3.5%. The treatment is: 15 to 20 received Ad26.COV2.S at low or high dose, single or two shots; 5 received placebo; per-sample allocation not given. The investigators took samples on day 63 after the first vaccine or placebo injection. In regard to this clone: The antigen is unknown.

The CDR3 runs 13 residues. V was trimmed by 5 bases and J by 4 bases, leaving 9 bases between them. Germline values: CDR1 SGHVS, CDR2 FQNEAQ. The receptor comes from a person between 18 and 65 years old who received the Ad26.COV2.S COVID-19 vaccine or a placebo. The specimen was peripheral blood, collected in a trial of Ad26.COV2.S vaccine versus placebo. The chain carries TRBV7-8 and TRBJ2-1; D gene ambiguous. The CDR3 DNA is TGTGCCAGCAGCGAAAGCCCGTACAATGAGCAGTTCTTC. Protein sequence: CASSESPYNEQFF.